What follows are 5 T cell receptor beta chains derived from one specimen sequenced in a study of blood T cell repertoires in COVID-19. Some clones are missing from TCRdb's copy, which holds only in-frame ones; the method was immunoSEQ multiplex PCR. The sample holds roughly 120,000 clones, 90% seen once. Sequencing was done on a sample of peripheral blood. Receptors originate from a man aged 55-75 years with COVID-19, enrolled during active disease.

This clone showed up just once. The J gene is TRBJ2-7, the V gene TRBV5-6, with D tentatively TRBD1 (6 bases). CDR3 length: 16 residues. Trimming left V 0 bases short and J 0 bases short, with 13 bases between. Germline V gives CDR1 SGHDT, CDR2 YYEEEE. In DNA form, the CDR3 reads TGTGCCAGCAGCTTGGGGTCCAGGGGAAGCTCCTACGAGCAGTACTTC. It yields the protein CASSLGSRGSSYEQYF.

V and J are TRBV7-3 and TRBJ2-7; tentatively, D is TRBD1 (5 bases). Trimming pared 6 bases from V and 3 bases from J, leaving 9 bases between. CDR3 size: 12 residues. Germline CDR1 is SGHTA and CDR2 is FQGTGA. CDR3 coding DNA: TGTGCCAGCAGGGGGCCTAGCTACGAGCAGTACTTC. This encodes CASRGPSYEQYF. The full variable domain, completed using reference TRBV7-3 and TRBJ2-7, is GAGVSQTPSNKVTEKGKYVELRCDPISGHTALYWYRQSLGQGPEFLIYFQGTGAADDSGLPNDRFFAVRPEGSVSTLKIQRTERGDSAVYLCASRGPSYEQYFGPGTRLTVT.

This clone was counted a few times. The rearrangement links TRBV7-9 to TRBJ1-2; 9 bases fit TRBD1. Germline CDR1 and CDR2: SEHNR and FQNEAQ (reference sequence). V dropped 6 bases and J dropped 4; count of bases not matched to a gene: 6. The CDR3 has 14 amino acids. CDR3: CASSPTGGSYGYTF. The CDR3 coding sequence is TGTGCCAGCAGTCCGACAGGGGGAAGCTATGGCTACACCTTC.

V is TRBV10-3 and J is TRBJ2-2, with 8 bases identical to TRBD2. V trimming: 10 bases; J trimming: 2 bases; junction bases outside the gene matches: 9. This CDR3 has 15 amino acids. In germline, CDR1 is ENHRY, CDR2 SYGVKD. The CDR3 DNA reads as TGTGCCACAGGGGTAAGCGGGAGCAACACCGGGGAGCTGTTTTTT. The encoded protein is CATGVSGSNTGELFF.

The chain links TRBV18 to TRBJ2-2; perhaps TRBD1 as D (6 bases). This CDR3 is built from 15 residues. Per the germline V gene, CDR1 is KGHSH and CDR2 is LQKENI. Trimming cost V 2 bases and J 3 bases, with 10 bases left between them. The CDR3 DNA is TGTGCCAGCTCACCAGTGACAGGACACACCGGGGAGCTGTTTTTT. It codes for CASSPVTGHTGELFF.